A selection of T cell receptor beta chains follows, all from one sample in a study of cytomegalovirus exposure and HLA in healthy donors. The repertoire was sequenced with immunoSEQ multiplex PCR; TCRdb's copy has only in-frame clones and lacks some. The sample lists approximately 160,000 clones, around 88% seen once, with 2% to 2.5% in the top ten. Material: PBMCs. The source of these receptors is a woman between 18 and 30 years old in good health and CMV-seronegative. Each CDR3 is given with its conserved first and last residue.

v_gene,j_gene,len,CDR3aa
TRBV27,TRBJ2-7,13,CASSLDTGNEQYF
TRBV30,TRBJ1-2,13,CAWREDRDHGYTF
TRBV2,TRBJ2-7,14,CASSDGQDYYEQYF
TRBV6-5,TRBJ2-7,15,CASSPGLGQTYEQYF
TRBV6-1,TRBJ2-1,14,CASSEAGSPNEQFF
TRBV19,TRBJ2-1,17,CASSISASGAPYNEQFF
TRBV29-1,TRBJ1-2,12,CSIRDRARGYTF
TRBV29-1,TRBJ2-7,16,CSVTTGTSGDTYEQYF
TRBV30,TRBJ1-2,12,CAWSREGYGYTF
TRBV18,TRBJ1-1,13,CASSGGINTEAFF